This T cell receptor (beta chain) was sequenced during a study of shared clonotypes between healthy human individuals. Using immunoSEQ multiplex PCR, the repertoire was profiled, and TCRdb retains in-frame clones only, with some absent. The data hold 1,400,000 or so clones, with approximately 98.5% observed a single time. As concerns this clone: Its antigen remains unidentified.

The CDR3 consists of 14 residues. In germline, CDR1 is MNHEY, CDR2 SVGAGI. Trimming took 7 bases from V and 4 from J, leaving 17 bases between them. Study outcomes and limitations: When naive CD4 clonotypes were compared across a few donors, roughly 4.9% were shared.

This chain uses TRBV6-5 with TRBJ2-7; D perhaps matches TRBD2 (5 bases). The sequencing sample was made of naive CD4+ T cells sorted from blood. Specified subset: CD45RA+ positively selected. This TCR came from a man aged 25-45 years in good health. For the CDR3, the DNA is TGTGCCAGCACTCCGTCGGGGAATCCATACGAGCAGTACTTC. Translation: CASTPSGNPYEQYF.